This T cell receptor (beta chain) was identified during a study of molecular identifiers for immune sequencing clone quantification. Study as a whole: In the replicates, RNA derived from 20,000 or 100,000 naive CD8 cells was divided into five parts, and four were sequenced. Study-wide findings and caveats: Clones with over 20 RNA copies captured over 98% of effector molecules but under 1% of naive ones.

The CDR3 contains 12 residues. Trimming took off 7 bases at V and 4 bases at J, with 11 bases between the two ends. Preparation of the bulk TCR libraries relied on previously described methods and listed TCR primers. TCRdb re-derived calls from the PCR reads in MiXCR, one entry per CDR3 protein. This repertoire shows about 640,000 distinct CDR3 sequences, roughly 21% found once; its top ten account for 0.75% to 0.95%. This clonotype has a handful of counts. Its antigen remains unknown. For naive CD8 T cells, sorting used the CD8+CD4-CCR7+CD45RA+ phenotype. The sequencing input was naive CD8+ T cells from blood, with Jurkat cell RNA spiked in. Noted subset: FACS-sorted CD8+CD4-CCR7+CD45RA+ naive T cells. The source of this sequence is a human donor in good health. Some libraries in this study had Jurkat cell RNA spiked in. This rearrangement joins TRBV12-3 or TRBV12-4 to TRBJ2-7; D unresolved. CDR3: CASTIAGYEQYF. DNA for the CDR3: TGTGCCAGCACCATAGCCGGTTACGAGCAGTACTTC.